This TCR beta chain was observed in a study of T-cell reconstitution after alpha-beta-depleted transplantation in children. Study-wide points: Roughly two months post-transplant, alpha-beta T cells reportedly originated from several hundred graft clones that had expanded. The high TCRbeta diversity at day 60 in some patients came from surviving recipient T cells and thymic progenitors. After one year, T-cell counts and TCRbeta diversity mostly came from new T cells.

This clonotype was counted many times. Its antigen is still unknown. The TCRbeta library incorporated unique molecular identifiers. TCRdb independently ran MiXCR on the PCR reads; one entry per CDR3 protein. The repertoire holds about 240,000 distinct CDR3 sequences, with about 25% as singletons. V was pared by 5 bases and J by 8 bases, with 6 bases of the junction left unmatched. CDR3 length equals 13 residues. The germline CDR1 and CDR2 sequences are SGHTA and FQGTGA. The sequence derives from a girl aged 2 to 10 with Fanconi anemia, due to receive a stem cell transplant. Sequences were derived from PBMCs, sampled before TCRalphabeta/CD19-depleted stem cell transplant. The chain is built from TRBV7-3 and TRBJ1-2; 9 nucleotides align to TRBD1. The CDR3 loop is CASSAGQGWGYTF. In DNA, the CDR3 is TGTGCCAGCAGCGCGGGACAGGGTTGGGGCTACACCTTC. Full variable domain (remainder filled in from reference TRBV7-3 and TRBJ1-2): GAGVSQTPSNKVTEKGKYVELRCDPISGHTALYWYRQSLGQGPEFLIYFQGTGAADDSGLPNDRFFAVRPEGSVSTLKIQRTERGDSAVYLCASSAGQGWGYTFGSGTRLTVV.